Below are 15 T cell receptor beta chains sequenced from a single sample in a study of T cells in tuberculosis. Time point: new active TB diagnosis, blood taken before or within 7 days of starting treatment. Here immunoSEQ multiplex PCR was the method, and the copy in TCRdb shows in-frame clones only, minus some. Among 40,000 or so clones, less than 95% were seen once, and the ten largest hold about 4.5%. Specimen: PBMCs, collected at tuberculosis diagnosis. Source of these receptors: an adult with tuberculosis.

On this clone: The same CDR3 can be traced to other DNA sequences in this sample. This chain links TRBV5-1 with TRBJ1-5; a weak D match, TRBD1 (6 bases). Germline V CDR1 and CDR2: SGHRS, YFSETQ. The length of the CDR3 is 14 residues. Trimming shortened V by 0 bases and J by 2 bases, and 6 bases separated the two germline ends. CDR3: CASSLEGGNQPQHF. The CDR3 nucleotides are TGCGCCAGCAGCTTGGAGGGGGGCAATCAGCCCCAGCATTTT.

V usage is TRBV7-8 and J usage is TRBJ2-7, with a weak D call TRBD1 (5 bases). CDR3 length equals 16 residues. Looked up from germline, CDR1 is SGHVS and CDR2 is FQNEAQ. V lost 5 bases, J lost 2 bases, and 19 bases lay in between. In nucleotides, the CDR3 is TGTGCCAGCAGCACACCGACAGCTAACACGGCCTACGAGCAGTACTTC. As protein: CASSTPTANTAYEQYF.

The rearrangement links TRBV5-1 to TRBJ1-1, with TRBD1 matching 9 bases. The CDR3 runs 13 residues. Germline values: CDR1 SGHRS, CDR2 YFSETQ. The V gene end was trimmed by 2 bases and the J gene end by 8 bases; junction bases not matched to a gene: 4. In DNA form, the CDR3 reads TGCGCCAGCAGCTTTACAGGGGGCGCGGAAGCTTTCTTT. Protein: CASSFTGGAEAFF.

V is TRBV30 and J is TRBJ1-1; D is possibly TRBD1 (5 bases). Trimming took 4 bases from V and 5 from J, leaving 8 bases between them. The CDR3 covers 11 residues. CDR1 is GTSNPN, CDR2 SVGIG, per germline (reference sequence). The CDR3 is CAWNRGTEAFF. The CDR3 DNA follows: TGTGCCTGGAATCGGGGGACTGAAGCTTTCTTT.

This clone was seen once. The J gene is TRBJ2-7, the V gene TRBV19; D gene ambiguous. Germline V gives CDR1 LNHDA, CDR2 SQIVND (reference sequence). The CDR3 covers 14 residues. The V and J ends lost 1 base and 1 base respectively, with 8 bases between them. The CDR3 sequence: CASSIGAGSYEQYF. CDR3 DNA sequence: TGTGCCAGTAGTATAGGAGCCGGTTCCTACGAGCAGTACTTC.

The rearrangement links TRBV7-6 to TRBJ2-7; D is perhaps TRBD2 (5 bases). Trimming stripped 4 bases from V and 5 bases from J, with 12 bases between. CDR1 and CDR2 from the germline V gene are SGHVS and FNYEAQ. This CDR3 is 13 amino acids long. The CDR3 reads CASSYSVGDEQYF. The DNA of the CDR3 is TGTGCCAGCAGCTATAGTGTCGGGGACGAGCAGTACTTC.

The chain couples TRBV7-2 to TRBJ2-5, with TRBD1 identical over 7 bases. The germline CDR1 and CDR2 sequences are SGHTA and FQGNSA. Losses at the gene ends were 5 bases for V and 2 bases for J; bases not matched to a gene: 5. This CDR3 has 14 amino acids. This CDR3 is CASSRETGQETQYF. DNA of the CDR3: TGTGCCAGCAGCCGTGAGACAGGGCAAGAGACCCAGTACTTC.

The chain is built from TRBV25-1 and TRBJ2-3, with a tentative D call TRBD2 (6 bases). This CDR3 is 17 amino acids long. CDR1 is MGHDK and CDR2 is SYGVNS in the germline V gene. V was cut by 0 bases and J by 5 bases, with 18 bases left in between. The CDR3 is CASSEYRPLTSGDTQYF. CDR3 nucleotides: TGTGCCAGCAGTGAATATCGGCCGTTGACTAGTGGAGATACGCAGTATTTT.

The chain's CDR3 is CASSPPGQGSYEQYF. For the CDR3, the DNA is TGTGCCAGCAGTCCACCGGGACAGGGGTCCTACGAGCAGTACTTC. The chain joins TRBV28 to TRBJ2-7; 10 nucleotides line up with TRBD1. CDR1 and CDR2 (germline): MDHEN, SYDVKM. The CDR3 has 15 amino acids. The ends lost 5 bases at V and 1 base at J; junction bases unmatched: 5.

The chain couples TRBV10-3 to TRBJ1-1, with D possibly matching TRBD1 (6 bases). CDR3 length: 12 residues. Germline V CDR1 and CDR2: ENHRY, SYGVKD. V was cut by 6 bases and J by 8 bases, with 13 bases left in between. DNA for the CDR3: TGTGCCATCAGCGGACAGTTGAAAGAAGCTTTCTTT. This translates into CAISGQLKEAFF.

The gene calls are TRBV10-3 and TRBJ1-5, with 8 nucleotides matching TRBD1. V was clipped by 5 bases and J by 5 bases; unmatched bases: 8. The CDR3 covers 15 residues. Germline V gene data show CDR1 as ENHRY and CDR2 as SYGVKD. The CDR3 DNA is TGTGCCATCAGTAGGACAGGGAAGTCGGATCAGCCCCAGCATTTT. As protein: CAISRTGKSDQPQHF.

This sequence joins TRBV19 and TRBJ1-5; D might be TRBD1 (5 bases). The CDR3 loop spans 16 amino acids. Germline V gene data show CDR1 as LNHDA and CDR2 as SQIVND (reference sequence). The ends were cut back, 3 bases at V and 7 bases at J, with 19 bases in the middle. The CDR3 DNA follows: TGTGCCAGTAGTATTAATTTTGACAGAGCTAGACAGCCCCAGCATTTT. Translated: CASSINFDRARQPQHF.

The rearrangement links TRBV14 to TRBJ1-1, with TRBD1 identical over 7 bases. The CDR3 spans 15 residues. Germline loops: CDR1 SGHDN, CDR2 FVKESK. Losses at the gene ends were 4 bases for V and 0 bases for J; bases not matched to a gene: 5. In DNA, the CDR3 is TGTGCCAGCAGCCCAGGGACAGCCGTGAACACTGAAGCTTTCTTT. This gives the protein CASSPGTAVNTEAFF.

The V gene is TRBV30, the J gene TRBJ2-3, with 7 positions matching TRBD1. Trimming removed 2 bases from V and 1 base from J; junction bases left unmatched: 6. Germline V lookup: CDR1 GTSNPN, CDR2 SVGIG (reference sequence). The CDR3 length is 15 residues. The CDR3 DNA sequence: TGTGCCTGGAGTCGAGGGGGCCGGGGCACAGATACGCAGTATTTT. It is translated as CAWSRGGRGTDTQYF.

V usage is TRBV27 and J usage is TRBJ1-5; D not certain. Germline V gene sequence: CDR1 MNHEY, CDR2 SMNVEV (reference sequence). The ends were cut back, 6 bases at V and 5 bases at J, with 17 bases in the middle. This CDR3 region has 15 residues. DNA of the CDR3: TGTGCCAGCAGGGTGGGCGGAGGGTCCTATCAGCCCCAGCATTTT. This gives the protein CASRVGGGSYQPQHF.